The rows below give T cell receptor beta chains drawn from one sample of a study of T cells in Graves' hyperthyroidism and ophthalmopathy. One entry per CDR3 protein, called by TCRdb with MiXCR from the multiplex PCR reads. The table has over 150,000 distinct CDR3 sequences, 17% seen once. The sequencing input was blood. The source is a woman between 50 and 59 years old with Graves' hyperthyroidism. CDR3s include the opening cysteine and the closing phenylalanine or tryptophan. Fields, in order: clone size, J gene, D gene, V gene, CDR3 protein, CDR3 DNA. The D gene is left open where the match is weak. Clone size, where shown, is once, few, many, or a class for clones that have expanded.

few | TRBJ2-3 | NA | TRBV14 | CASSQLGVGDTQYF | TGTGCCAGCAGCCAACTGGGAGTGGGAGATACGCAGTATTTT
many | TRBJ1-1 | NA | TRBV2 | CASSYVTQNTEAFF | TGTGCCAGCAGTTACGTTACACAGAACACTGAAGCTTTCTTT
many | TRBJ2-7 | NA | TRBV6-5 | CASSYYEVGTTSYEQYF | TGTGCCAGCAGTTACTACGAGGTCGGGACGACGTCCTACGAGCAGTACTTC
few | TRBJ2-2 | NA | TRBV6-1 | CASREITRRPGELFF | TGTGCCAGCAGGGAAATAACAAGAAGACCCGGGGAGCTGTTTTTT
NA | TRBJ1-2 | TRBD1 | TRBV20-1 | CSARPGQSYGYTF | TGCAGTGCTAGACCGGGACAGTCCTATGGCTACACCTTC
many | TRBJ1-1 | NA | TRBV12-3/TRBV12-4 | CASSLLWENTEAFF | TGTGCCAGCAGTTTACTGTGGGAGAACACTGAAGCTTTCTTT
NA | TRBJ2-1 | NA | TRBV7-9 | CASSFGWGNEQFF | TGTGCCAGCAGCTTCGGTTGGGGGAATGAGCAGTTCTTC
many | TRBJ1-1 | NA | TRBV20-1 | CSARRGNTEAFF | TGCAGTGCTAGAAGAGGGAACACTGAAGCTTTCTTT
NA | TRBJ1-1 | NA | TRBV10-2 | CASRATRENTEAFF | TGCGCCAGCAGGGCAACCAGGGAAAACACTGAAGCTTTCTTT
NA | TRBJ1-4 | NA | TRBV12-3/TRBV12-4 | CASSYLGGDPAPFF | TGTGCCAGCAGCTATCTTGGCGGGGACCCCGCTCCGTTTTTT
many | TRBJ2-1 | NA | TRBV20-1 | CSARDPGRPSNEQFF | TGCAGTGCTAGAGATCCAGGGAGGCCGAGCAATGAGCAGTTCTTC
few | TRBJ2-1 | TRBD2 | TRBV5-4 | CASSSGAAGGYNEQFF | TGTGCCAGCAGCTCAGGTGCAGCGGGAGGGTACAATGAGCAGTTCTTC